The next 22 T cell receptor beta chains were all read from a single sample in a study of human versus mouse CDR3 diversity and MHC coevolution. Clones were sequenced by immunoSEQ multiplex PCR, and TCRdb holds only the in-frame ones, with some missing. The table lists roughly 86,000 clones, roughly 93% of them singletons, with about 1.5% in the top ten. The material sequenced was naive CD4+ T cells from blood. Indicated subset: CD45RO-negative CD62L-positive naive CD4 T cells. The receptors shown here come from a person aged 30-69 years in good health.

CDR3 protein: CASSSDGVTYEQYF. CDR3 DNA: TGTGCCAGCTCCTCCGACGGAGTCACCTACGAGCAGTACTTC. The J gene is TRBJ2-7, the V gene TRBV18; no firm D call. The ends were cut back, 6 bases at V and 2 bases at J, with 14 bases in the middle. Germline-derived CDR1 and CDR2 are KGHSH and LQKENI. The CDR3 sequence is 14 residues long. The full variable domain, its missing parts supplied by reference TRBV18 and TRBJ2-7, is NAGVMQNPRHLVRRRGQEARLRCSPMKGHSHVYWYRQLPEEGLKFMVYLQKENIIDESGMPKERFSAEFPKEGPSILRIQQVVRGDSAAYFCASSSDGVTYEQYFGPGTRLTVT.

The CDR3 nucleotides are TGTGCCAGCAGCGGGGGGGGACAGGGGTACGAGCAGTACTTC. This encodes CASSGGGQGYEQYF. V is TRBV5-4 and J is TRBJ2-7; 10 positions agree with TRBD1. Germline assignment: CDR1 SGHNT and CDR2 YYREEE (reference sequence). There are 14 residues in the CDR3. The J segment lost 4 bases and the V segment lost 4 bases, leaving 5 bases of the junction unmatched. The full variable domain, with the rest looked up from reference TRBV5-4 and TRBJ2-7, is ETGVTQSPTHLIKTRGQQVTLRCSSQSGHNTVSWYQQALGQGPQFIFQYYREEENGRGNFPPRFSGLQFPNYSSELNVNALELDDSALYLCASSGGGQGYEQYFGPGTRLTVT.

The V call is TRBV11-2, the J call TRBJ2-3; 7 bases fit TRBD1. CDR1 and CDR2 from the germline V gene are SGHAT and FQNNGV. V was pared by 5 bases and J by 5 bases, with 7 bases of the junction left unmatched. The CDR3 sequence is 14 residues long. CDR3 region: CASSPGQILDTQYF. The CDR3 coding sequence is TGTGCCAGCAGCCCGGGACAGATTCTAGATACGCAGTATTTT. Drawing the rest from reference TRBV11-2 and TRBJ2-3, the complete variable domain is EAGVAQSPRYKIIEKRQSVAFWCNPISGHATLYWYQQILGQGPKLLIQFQNNGVVDDSQLPKDRFSAERLKGVDSTLKIQPAKLEDSAVYLCASSPGQILDTQYFGPGTRLTVL.

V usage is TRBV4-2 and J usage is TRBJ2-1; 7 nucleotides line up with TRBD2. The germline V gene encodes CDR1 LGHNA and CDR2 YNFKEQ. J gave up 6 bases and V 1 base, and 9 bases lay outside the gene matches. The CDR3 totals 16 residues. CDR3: CASSQVGGRARNEQFF. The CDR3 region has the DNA TGTGCCAGCAGCCAAGTAGGTGGGAGGGCCCGCAATGAGCAGTTCTTC.

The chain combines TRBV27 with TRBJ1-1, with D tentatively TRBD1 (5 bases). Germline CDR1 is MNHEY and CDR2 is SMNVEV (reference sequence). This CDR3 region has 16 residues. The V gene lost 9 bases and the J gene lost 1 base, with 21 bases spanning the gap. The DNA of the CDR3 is TGTGCCAGTCCTCCGGGGGGGGGAGCGTGGAACACTGAAGCTTTCTTT. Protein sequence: CASPPGGGAWNTEAFF.

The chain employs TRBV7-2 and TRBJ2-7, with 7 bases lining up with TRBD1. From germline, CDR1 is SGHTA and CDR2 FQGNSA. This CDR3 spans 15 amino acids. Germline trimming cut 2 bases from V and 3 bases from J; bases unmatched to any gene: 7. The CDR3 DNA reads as TGTGCCAGCAGCTTATTTGAGACAGGGAGCTACGAGCAGTACTTC. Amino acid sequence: CASSLFETGSYEQYF.

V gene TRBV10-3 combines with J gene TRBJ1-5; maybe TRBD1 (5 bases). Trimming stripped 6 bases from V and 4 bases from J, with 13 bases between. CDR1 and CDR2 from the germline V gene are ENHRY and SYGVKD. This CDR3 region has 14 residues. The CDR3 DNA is TGTGCCATCAGCGAAAGGGGCTGGAATCAGCCCCAGCATTTT. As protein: CAISERGWNQPQHF.

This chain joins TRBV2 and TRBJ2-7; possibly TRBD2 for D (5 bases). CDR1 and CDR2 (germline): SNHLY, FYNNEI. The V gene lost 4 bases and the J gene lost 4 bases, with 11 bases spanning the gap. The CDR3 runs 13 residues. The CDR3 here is CASSANGIYEQYF. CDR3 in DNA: TGTGCCAGCAGTGCAAACGGGATATACGAGCAGTACTTC.

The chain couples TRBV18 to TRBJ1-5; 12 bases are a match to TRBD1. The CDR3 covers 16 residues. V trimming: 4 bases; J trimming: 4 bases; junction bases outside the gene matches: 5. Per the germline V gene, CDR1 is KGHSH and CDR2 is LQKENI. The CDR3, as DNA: TGTGCCAGCTCACAGGGACAGGGGGCGTTAAATCAGCCCCAGCATTTT. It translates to CASSQGQGALNQPQHF.

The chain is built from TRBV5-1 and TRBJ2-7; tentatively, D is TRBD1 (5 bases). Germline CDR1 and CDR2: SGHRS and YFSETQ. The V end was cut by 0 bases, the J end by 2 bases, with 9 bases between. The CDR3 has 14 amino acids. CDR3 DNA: TGCGCCAGCAGCTTGGTTAGGGGCCCCTACGAGCAGTACTTC. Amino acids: CASSLVRGPYEQYF.

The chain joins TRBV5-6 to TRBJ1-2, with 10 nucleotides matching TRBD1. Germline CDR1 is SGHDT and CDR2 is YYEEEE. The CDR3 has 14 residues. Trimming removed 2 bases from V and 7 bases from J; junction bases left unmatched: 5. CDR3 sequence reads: CASSFRDRGSGYTF. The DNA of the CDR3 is TGTGCCAGCAGCTTCCGGGACAGGGGTAGTGGCTACACCTTC.

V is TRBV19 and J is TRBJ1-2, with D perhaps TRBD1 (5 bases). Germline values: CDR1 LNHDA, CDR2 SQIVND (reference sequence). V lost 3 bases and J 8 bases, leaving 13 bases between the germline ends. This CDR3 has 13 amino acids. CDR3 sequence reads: CASSITRARGYTF. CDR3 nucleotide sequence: TGTGCCAGTAGTATTACCAGGGCACGCGGCTACACCTTC.

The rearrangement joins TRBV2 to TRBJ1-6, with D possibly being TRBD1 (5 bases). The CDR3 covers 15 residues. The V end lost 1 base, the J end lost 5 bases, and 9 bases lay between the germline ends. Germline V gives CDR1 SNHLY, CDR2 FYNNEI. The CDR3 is CASSEVGQNNSPLHF. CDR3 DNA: TGTGCCAGCAGTGAAGTGGGGCAGAATAATTCACCCCTCCACTTT.

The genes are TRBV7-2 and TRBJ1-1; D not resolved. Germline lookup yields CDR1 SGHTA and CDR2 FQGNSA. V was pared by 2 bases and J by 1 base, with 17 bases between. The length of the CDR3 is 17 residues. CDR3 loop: CASSLPLRGRKNTEAFF. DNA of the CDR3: TGTGCCAGCAGCTTACCATTACGAGGGAGGAAGAACACTGAAGCTTTCTTT. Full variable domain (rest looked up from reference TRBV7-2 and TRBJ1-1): GAGVSQSPSNKVTEKGKDVELRCDPISGHTALYWYRQSLGQGLEFLIYFQGNSAPDKSGLPSDRFSAERTGGSVSTLTIQRTQQEDSAVYLCASSLPLRGRKNTEAFFGQGTRLTVV.

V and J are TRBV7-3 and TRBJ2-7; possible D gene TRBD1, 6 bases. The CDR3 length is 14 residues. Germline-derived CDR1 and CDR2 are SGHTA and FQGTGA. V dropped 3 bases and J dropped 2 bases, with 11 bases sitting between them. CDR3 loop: CASSFQQGAYEQYF. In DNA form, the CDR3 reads TGTGCCAGCAGCTTCCAACAGGGAGCCTACGAGCAGTACTTC. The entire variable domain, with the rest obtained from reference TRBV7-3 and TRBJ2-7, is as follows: GAGVSQTPSNKVTEKGKYVELRCDPISGHTALYWYRQSLGQGPEFLIYFQGTGAADDSGLPNDRFFAVRPEGSVSTLKIQRTERGDSAVYLCASSFQQGAYEQYFGPGTRLTVT.

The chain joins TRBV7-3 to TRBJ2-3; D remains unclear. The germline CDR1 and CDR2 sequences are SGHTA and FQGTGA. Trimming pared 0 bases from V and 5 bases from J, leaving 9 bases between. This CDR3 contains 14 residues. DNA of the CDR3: TGTGCCAGCAGCTTAACCCCCCTCGGAGATACGCAGTATTTT. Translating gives CASSLTPLGDTQYF.

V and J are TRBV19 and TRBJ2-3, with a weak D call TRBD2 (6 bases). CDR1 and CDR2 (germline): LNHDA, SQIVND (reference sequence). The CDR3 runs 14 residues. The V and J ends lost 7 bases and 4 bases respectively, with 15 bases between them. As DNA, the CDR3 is TGTGCCAGTACGCAGACTAGTATCGCAGATACGCAGTATTTT. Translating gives CASTQTSIADTQYF.

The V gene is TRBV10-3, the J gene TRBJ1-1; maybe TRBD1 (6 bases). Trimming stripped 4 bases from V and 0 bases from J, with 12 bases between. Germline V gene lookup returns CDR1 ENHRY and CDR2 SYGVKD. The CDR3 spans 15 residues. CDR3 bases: TGTGCCATCAGTGGGACAGCGACCTTGAACACTGAAGCTTTCTTT. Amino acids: CAISGTATLNTEAFF.

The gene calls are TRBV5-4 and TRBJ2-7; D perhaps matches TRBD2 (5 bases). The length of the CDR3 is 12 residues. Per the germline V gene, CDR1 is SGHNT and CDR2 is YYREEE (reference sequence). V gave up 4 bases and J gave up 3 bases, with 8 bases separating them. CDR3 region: CASSLGGYEQYF. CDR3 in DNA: TGTGCCAGCAGCCTAGGAGGCTACGAGCAGTACTTC.

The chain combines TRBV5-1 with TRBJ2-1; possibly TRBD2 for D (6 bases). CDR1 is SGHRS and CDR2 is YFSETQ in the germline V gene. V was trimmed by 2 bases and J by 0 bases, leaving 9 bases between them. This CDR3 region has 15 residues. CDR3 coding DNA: TGCGCCAGCAGCTTCGCGGGAAGCTCCTACAATGAGCAGTTCTTC. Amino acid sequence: CASSFAGSSYNEQFF.

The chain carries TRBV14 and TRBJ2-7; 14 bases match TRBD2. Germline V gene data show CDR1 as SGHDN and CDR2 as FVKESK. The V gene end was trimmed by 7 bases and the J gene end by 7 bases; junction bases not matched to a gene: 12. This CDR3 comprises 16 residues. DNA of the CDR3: TGTGCCAGCAATCCGGCGGGACTAGCGGGAGTGAAGGAGCAGTACTTC. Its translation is CASNPAGLAGVKEQYF.

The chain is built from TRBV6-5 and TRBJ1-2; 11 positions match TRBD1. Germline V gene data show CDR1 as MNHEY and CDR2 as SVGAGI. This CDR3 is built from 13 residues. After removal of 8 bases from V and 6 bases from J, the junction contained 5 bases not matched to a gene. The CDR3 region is CASHLDRGHGYTF. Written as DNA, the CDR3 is TGTGCCAGCCACCTGGACAGGGGGCATGGCTACACCTTC.